What follows describes a single T cell receptor (beta chain). The antigen is not known. This sample is part of a study of identical twins. Study-wide results and caveats: Fewer insertions characterized abundant cord blood beta clonotypes, whereas memory repertoires showed none. Cross-sectional statistics, not tracking of the same donors, supported the conclusions.

Germline V gene sequence: CDR1 LGHDT, CDR2 YNNKEL (reference sequence). The germline V and J ends were trimmed by 5 bases and 3 bases, with 17 bases remaining between them. The CDR3 runs 15 residues. Template switching added a universal primer site; cDNA carried unique molecular identifiers. Using its own MiXCR run on the 5' RACE reads, TCRdb lists one record per CDR3 protein. Among approximately 500,000 distinct CDR3 sequences listed, around 15% were seen once. This same sample was also taken into another study, of yellow fever vaccine responses in identical twins.

This receptor was taken from a woman younger than 30 in good health. The chain recombines TRBV3-1 with TRBJ2-7, with D possibly being TRBD1 or TRBD2 (6 bases each). Sample: CD4+ T cells sorted from blood. CDR3 sequence: CASSTSAQGGYEQYF. The CDR3 region has the DNA TGTGCCAGCAGCACCTCGGCACAGGGAGGCTACGAGCAGTACTTC.